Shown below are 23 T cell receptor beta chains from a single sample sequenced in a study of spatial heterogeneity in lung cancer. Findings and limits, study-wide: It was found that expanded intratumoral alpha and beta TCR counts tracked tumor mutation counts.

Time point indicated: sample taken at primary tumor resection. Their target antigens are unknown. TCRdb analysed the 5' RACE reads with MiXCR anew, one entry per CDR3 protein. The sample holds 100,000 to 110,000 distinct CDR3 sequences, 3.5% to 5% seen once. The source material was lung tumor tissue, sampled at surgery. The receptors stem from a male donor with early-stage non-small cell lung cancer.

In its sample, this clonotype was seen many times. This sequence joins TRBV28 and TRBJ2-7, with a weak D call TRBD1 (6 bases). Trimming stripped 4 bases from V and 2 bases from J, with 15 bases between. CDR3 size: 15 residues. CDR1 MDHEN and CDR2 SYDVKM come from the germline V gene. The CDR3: CASSSGTTSPYEQYF. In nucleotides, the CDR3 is TGTGCCAGCAGTTCAGGGACAACATCCCCCTACGAGCAGTACTTC.

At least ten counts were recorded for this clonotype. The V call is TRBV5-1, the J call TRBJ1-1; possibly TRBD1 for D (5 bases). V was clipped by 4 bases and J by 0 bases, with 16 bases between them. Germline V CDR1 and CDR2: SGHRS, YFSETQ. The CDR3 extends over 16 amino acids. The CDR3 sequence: CASSAMGQTLNTEAFF. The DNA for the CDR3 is TGCGCCAGCAGCGCAATGGGGCAGACCTTGAACACTGAAGCTTTCTTT. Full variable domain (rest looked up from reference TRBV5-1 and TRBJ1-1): KAGVTQTPRYLIKTRGQQVTLSCSPISGHRSVSWYQQTPGQGLQFLFEYFSETQRNKGNFPGRFSGRQFSNSRSEMNVSTLELGDSALYLCASSAMGQTLNTEAFFGQGTRLTVV.

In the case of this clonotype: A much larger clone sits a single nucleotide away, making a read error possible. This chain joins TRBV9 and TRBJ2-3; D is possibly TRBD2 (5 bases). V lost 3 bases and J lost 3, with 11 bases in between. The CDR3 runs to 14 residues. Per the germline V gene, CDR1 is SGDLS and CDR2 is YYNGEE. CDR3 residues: CASSATTRTDTQYF. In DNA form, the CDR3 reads TGTGCCAGCAGCGCCACAACTAGAACAGATACGCAGTATTTT.

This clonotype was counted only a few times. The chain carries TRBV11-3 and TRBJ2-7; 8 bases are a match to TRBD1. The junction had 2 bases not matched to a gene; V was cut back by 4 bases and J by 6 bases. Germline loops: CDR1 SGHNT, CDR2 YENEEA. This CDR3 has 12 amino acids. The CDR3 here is CASSSQGGEQYF. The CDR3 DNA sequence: TGTGCCAGCAGCTCACAGGGGGGCGAGCAGTACTTC.

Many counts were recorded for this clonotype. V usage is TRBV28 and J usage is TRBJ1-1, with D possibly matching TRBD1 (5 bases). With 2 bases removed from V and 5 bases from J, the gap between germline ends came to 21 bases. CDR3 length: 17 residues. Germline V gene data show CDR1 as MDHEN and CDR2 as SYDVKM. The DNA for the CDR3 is TGTGCCAGCAGTTTAGTTCAGGGTGATGTTTTGGGGACTGAAGCTTTCTTT. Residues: CASSLVQGDVLGTEAFF.

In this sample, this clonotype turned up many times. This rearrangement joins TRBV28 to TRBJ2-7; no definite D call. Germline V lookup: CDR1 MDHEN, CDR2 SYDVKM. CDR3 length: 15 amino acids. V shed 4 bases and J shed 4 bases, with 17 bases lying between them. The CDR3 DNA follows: TGTGCCAGCAGTTCTCCGGGCCGCGCGGAGTACGAGCAGTACTTC. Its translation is CASSSPGRAEYEQYF.

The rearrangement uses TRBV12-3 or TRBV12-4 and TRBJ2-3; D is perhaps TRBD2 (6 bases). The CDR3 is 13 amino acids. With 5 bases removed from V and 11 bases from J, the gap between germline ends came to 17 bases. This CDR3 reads CASSPHRGSGQYF. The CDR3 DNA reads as TGTGCCAGCAGTCCCCACCGGGGGTCGGGGCAGTATTTT.

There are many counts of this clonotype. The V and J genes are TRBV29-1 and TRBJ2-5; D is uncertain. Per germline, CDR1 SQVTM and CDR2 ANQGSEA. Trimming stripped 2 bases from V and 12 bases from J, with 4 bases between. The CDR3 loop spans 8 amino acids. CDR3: CSVEKEYF. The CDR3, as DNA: TGCAGCGTTGAAAAAGAGTACTTC.

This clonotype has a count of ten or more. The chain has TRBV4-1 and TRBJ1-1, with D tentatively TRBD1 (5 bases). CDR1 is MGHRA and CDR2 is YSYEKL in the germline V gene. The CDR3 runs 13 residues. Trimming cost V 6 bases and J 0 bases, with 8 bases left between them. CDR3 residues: CASRVDMNTEAFF. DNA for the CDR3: TGCGCCAGCAGGGTGGACATGAACACTGAAGCTTTCTTT.

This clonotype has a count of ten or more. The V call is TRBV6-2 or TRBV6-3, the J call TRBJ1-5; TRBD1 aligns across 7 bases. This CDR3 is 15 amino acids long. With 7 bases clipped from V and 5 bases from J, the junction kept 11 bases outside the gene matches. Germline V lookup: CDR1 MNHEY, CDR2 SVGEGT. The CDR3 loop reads CASKSHRGWDQPQHF. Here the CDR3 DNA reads TGTGCCAGCAAATCCCACAGGGGATGGGATCAGCCCCAGCATTTT.

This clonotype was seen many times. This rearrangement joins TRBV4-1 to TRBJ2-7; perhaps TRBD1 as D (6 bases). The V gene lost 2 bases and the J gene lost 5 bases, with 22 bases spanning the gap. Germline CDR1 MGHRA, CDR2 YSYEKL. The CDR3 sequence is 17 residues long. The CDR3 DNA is TGCGCCAGCAGCCAACGCCCGACCGGGACACCAGACAACGAGCAGTACTTC. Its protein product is CASSQRPTGTPDNEQYF.

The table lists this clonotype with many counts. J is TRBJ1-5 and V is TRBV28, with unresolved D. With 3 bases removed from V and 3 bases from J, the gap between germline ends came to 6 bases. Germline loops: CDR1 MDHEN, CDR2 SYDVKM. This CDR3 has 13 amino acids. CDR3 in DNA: TGTGCCAGCAGTTTGGAGGTCAATCAGCCCCAGCATTTT. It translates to CASSLEVNQPQHF.

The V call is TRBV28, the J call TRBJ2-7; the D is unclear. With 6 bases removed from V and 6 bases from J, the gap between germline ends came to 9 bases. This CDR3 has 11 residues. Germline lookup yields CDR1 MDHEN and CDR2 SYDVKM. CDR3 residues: CASSSPREQYF. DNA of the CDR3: TGTGCCAGCAGCTCCCCCCGCGAGCAGTACTTC.

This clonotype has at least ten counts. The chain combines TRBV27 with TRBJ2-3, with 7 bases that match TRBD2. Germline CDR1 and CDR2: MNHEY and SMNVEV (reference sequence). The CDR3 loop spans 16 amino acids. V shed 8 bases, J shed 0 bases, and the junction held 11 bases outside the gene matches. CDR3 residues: CASPIPGGASTDTQYF. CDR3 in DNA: TGTGCCAGCCCCATTCCGGGGGGAGCTAGCACAGATACGCAGTATTTT.

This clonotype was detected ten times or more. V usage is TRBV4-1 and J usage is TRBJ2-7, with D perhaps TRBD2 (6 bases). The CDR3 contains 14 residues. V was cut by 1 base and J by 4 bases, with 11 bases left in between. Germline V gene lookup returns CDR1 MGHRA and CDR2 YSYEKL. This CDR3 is CASSQAGEAYEQYF. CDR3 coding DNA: TGCGCCAGCAGCCAAGCGGGAGAGGCGTACGAGCAGTACTTC.

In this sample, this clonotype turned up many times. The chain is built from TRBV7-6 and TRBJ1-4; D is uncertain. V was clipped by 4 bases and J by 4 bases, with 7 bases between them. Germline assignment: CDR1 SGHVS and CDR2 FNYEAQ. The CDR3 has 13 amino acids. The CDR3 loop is CASSSDGNEKLFF. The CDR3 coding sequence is TGTGCCAGCAGCTCGGACGGTAATGAAAAACTGTTTTTT.

The CDR3 reads CASSASLSSYEQYF. The CDR3 bases are TGTGCCAGCAGTGCCAGCTTGAGCTCCTACGAGCAGTACTTC. The chain employs TRBV27 and TRBJ2-7; D uncertain. V was cut by 5 bases and J by 0 bases, with 11 bases left in between. Germline assignment: CDR1 MNHEY and CDR2 SMNVEV (reference sequence). This CDR3 spans 14 amino acids.

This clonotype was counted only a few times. Here the CDR3 DNA reads TGCGCCAGCAGCTTGGATTTATCACTAGCGGGAGGCGAGCAGTACTTC. It codes for CASSLDLSLAGGEQYF. The V call is TRBV5-1, the J call TRBJ2-7; 12 positions agree with TRBD2. The CDR3 covers 16 residues. Germline V gives CDR1 SGHRS, CDR2 YFSETQ. V lost 0 bases, J lost 6 bases, and 7 bases stayed unmatched.

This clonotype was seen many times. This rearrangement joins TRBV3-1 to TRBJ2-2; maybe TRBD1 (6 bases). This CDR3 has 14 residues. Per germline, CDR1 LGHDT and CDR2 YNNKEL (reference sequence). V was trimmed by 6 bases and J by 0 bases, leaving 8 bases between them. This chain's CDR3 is CASRRQANTGELFF. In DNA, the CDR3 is TGTGCCAGCAGGCGACAGGCGAACACCGGGGAGCTGTTTTTT. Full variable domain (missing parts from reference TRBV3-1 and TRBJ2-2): DTAVSQTPKYLVTQMGNDKSIKCEQNLGHDTMYWYKQDSKKFLKIMFSYNNKELIINETVPNRFSPKSPDKAHLNLHINSLELGDSAVYFCASRRQANTGELFFGEGSRLTVL.

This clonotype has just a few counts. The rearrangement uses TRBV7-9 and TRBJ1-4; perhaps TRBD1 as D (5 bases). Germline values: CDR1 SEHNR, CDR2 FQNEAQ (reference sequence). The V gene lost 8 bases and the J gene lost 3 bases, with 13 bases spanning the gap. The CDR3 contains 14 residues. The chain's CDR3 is CASSLGAANEKLFF. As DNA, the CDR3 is TGTGCCAGCTCCCTCGGGGCAGCTAATGAAAAACTGTTTTTT.

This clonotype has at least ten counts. CDR3 nucleotide sequence: TGTGCCAGCAGCCTGGGGGGGAGAGTTGAAAAACTGTTTTTT. This translates into CASSLGGRVEKLFF. The chain has TRBV4-2 and TRBJ1-4; tentative D call: TRBD1 (5 bases). Germline lookup yields CDR1 LGHNA and CDR2 YNFKEQ. The length of the CDR3 is 14 residues. V lost 4 bases, J lost 7 bases, and 13 bases lay in between.

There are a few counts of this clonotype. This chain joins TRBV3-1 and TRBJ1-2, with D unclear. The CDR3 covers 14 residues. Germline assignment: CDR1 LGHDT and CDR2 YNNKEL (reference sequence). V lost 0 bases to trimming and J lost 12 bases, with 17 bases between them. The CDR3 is CASSQDFATDVDTF. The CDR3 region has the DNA TGTGCCAGCAGCCAAGATTTCGCAACGGATGTAGACACCTTC. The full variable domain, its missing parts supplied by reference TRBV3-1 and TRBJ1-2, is DTAVSQTPKYLVTQMGNDKSIKCEQNLGHDTMYWYKQDSKKFLKIMFSYNNKELIINETVPNRFSPKSPDKAHLNLHINSLELGDSAVYFCASSQDFATDVDTFGSGTRLTVV.

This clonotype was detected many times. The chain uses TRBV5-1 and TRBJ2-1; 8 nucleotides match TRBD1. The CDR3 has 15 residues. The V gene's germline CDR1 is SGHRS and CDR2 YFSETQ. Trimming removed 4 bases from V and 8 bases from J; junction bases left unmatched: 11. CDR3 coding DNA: TGCGCCAGCAGCCCGCCAGGGACAGGTGATCATGAGCAGTTCTTC. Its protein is CASSPPGTGDHEQFF.